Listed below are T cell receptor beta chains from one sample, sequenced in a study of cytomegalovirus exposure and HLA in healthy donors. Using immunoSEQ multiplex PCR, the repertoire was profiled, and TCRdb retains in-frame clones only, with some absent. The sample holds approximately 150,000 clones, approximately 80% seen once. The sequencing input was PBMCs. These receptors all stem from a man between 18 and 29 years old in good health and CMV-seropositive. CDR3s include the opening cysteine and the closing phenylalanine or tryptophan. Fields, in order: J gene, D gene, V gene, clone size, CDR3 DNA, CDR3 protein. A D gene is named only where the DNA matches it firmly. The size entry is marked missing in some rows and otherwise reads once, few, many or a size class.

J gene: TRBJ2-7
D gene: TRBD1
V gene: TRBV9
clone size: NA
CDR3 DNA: TGTGCCAGCAGCGGACCGGGACAGGGCCACGAGCAGTACTTC
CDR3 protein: CASSGPGQGHEQYF

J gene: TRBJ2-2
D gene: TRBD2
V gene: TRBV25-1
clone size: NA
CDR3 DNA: TGTGCCAGCAGTACTAGCGGGAGGTCGCGTGGCACCGGGGAGCTGTTTTTT
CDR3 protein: CASSTSGRSRGTGELFF

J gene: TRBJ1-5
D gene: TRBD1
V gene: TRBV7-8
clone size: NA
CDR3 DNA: TGTGCCAGCAGCTTAGTGGGGACAGACCGTCAGCCCCAGCATTTT
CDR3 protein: CASSLVGTDRQPQHF

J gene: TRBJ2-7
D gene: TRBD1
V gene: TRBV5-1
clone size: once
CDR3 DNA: TGCGCCAGCAGCCCCGGGACAGGGTTTTTGTCCTACGAGCAGTACTTC
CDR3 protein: CASSPGTGFLSYEQYF

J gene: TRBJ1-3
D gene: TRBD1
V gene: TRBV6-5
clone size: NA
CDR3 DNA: TGTGCCAGCAGTTACACGGGCGGGACAGGGAGAAACACCATATATTTT
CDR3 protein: CASSYTGGTGRNTIYF

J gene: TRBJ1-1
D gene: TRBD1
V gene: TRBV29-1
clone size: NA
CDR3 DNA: TGCAGCGTCAATCCGATCGACAGGGCCAACGAAGCTTTCTTT
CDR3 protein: CSVNPIDRANEAFF

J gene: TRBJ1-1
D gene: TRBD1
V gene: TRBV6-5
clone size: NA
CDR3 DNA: TGTGCCAGCAGTACTACAGGGGCAGCGTACGGAGCTTTCTTT
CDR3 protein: CASSTTGAAYGAFF

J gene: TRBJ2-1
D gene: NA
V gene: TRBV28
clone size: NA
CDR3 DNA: TGTGCCAGCGGGTCGGGAAGGGAGTATGAGCAGTTCTTC
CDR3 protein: CASGSGREYEQFF

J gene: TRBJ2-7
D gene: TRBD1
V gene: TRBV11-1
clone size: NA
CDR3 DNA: TGTGCCAGCAGCCCTCGGGACAGCTCCTACGAGCAGTACTTC
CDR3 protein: CASSPRDSSYEQYF

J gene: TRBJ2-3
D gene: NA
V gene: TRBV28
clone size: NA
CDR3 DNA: TGTGCCAGCAGTTTAGGCCCGTATAGCACAGATACGCAGTATTTT
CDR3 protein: CASSLGPYSTDTQYF

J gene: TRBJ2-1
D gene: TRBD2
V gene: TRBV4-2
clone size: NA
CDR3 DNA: TGTGCCAGCAGCCAAGTCCCGGGACTAGCGGCCTACAATGAGCAGTTCTTC
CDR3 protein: CASSQVPGLAAYNEQFF

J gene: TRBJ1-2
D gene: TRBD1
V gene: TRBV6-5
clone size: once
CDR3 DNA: TGTGCCAGCAGGCCGGGGGACAGGGAGGGCTACACCTTC
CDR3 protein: CASRPGDREGYTF

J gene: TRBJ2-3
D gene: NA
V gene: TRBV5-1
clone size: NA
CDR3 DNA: TGCGCCAGCAGCTTGGGAGGAGCCATTAGCACAGATACGCAGTATTTT
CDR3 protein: CASSLGGAISTDTQYF

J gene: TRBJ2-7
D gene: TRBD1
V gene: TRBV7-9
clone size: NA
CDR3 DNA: TGTGCCAGCAGCCCGACAGGGGTTTATTCCTACGAGCAGTACTTC
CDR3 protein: CASSPTGVYSYEQYF

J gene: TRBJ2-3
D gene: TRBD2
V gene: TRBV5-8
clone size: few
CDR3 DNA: TGTGCCAGCAGCTTGGCCTTCGGGACTAGCGGAGCAGATACGCAGTATTTT
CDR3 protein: CASSLAFGTSGADTQYF

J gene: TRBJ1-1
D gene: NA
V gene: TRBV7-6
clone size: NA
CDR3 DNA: TGTGCCAGCAGCTTGTTGGGGGGGGACACTGAAGCTTTCTTT
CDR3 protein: CASSLLGGDTEAFF

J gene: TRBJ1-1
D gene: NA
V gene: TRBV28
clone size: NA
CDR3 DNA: TGTGCCAGCAGTTTAACGGGTGAAATTAACACTGAAGCTTTCTTT
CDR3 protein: CASSLTGEINTEAFF

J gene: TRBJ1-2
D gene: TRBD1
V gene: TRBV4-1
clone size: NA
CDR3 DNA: TGCGCCAGCAGCCAAGGGCAGGGGGGTTATGGCTACACCTTC
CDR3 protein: CASSQGQGGYGYTF

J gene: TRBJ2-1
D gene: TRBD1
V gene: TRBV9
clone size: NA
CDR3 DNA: TGTGCCAGCAGCGTAAAACAGGGGAATGAGCAGTTCTTC
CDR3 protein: CASSVKQGNEQFF

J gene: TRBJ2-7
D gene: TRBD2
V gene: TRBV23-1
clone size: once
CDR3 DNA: TGCGCCAGCAGTCGGGACGGTAGCGGGAGGGACGGCGAGCAGTACTTC
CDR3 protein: CASSRDGSGRDGEQYF

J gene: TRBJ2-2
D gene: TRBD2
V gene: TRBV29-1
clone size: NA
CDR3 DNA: TGCAGCGTTGCTGCTAGCGGGAGATCGGACACCGGGGAGCTGTTTTTT
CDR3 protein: CSVAASGRSDTGELFF

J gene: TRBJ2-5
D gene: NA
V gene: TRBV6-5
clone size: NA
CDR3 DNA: TGTGCCAGCAGTTATAATGCGGCTGAGACCCAGTACTTC
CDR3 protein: CASSYNAAETQYF

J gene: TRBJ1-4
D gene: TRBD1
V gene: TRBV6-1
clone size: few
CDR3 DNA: TGTGCCAGCAGTGAAGGCGGGACAGGGGGTGAAAAACTGTTTTTT
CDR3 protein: CASSEGGTGGEKLFF

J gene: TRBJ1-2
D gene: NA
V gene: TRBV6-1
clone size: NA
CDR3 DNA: TGTGCCAGCAGTTATGCGGCAGGGCGCGCCTCTAACTTC
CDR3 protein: CASSYAAGRASNF

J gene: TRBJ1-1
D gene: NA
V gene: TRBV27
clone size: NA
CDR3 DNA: TGTGCCAGCAGTTTCCGAGGGATGGCTGAAGCTTTCTTT
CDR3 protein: CASSFRGMAEAFF

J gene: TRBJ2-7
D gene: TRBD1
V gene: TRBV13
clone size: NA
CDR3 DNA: TGTGCCAGCAGCTCAGGGACAGCACCCTACGAGCAGTACTTC
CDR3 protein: CASSSGTAPYEQYF

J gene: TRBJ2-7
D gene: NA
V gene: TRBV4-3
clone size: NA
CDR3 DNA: TGCGCCAGCAGCCAAGAACCCCTCGGCGAGCAGTACTTC
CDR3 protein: CASSQEPLGEQYF

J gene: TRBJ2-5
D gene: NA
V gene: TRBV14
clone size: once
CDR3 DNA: TGTGCCAGCAGCCAAGTGGCGGTAAAAGAGACCCAGTACTTC
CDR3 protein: CASSQVAVKETQYF

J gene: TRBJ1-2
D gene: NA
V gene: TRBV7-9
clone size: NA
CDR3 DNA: TGTGCCAGCAGCTCAACCCGAGGCGGGTCCGGCTATGGCTACACCTTC
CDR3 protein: CASSSTRGGSGYGYTF

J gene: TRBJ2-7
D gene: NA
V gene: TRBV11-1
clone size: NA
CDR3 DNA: TGTGCCAGCAGCAAAACAGGGAACCACGAGCAGTACTTC
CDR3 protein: CASSKTGNHEQYF

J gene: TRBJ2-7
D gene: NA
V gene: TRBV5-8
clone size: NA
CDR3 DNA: TGTGCCAGCAGCTATAATCTAGGCGAGCAGTACTTC
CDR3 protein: CASSYNLGEQYF

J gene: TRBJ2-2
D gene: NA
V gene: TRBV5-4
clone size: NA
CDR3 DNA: TGTGCCAGCAGCGCGGCTGGCGGGTCCTACCTCGGGAACACCGGGGAGCTGTTTTTT
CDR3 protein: CASSAAGGSYLGNTGELFF

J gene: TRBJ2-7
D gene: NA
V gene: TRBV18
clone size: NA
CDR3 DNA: TGTGCCAGCTCACCAGGGAGCTCCTGCGAGCAGTACTTC
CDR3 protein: CASSPGSSCEQYF

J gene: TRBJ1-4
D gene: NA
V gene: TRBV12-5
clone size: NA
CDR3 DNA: TGTGCTAGTGGTTTGGGGAGGGGTGATCTGTTTTTT
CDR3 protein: CASGLGRGDLFF

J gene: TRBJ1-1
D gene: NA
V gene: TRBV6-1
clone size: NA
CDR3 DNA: TGTGCCAGCAGTCGGGGGAACACTGAAGCTTTCTTT
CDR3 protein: CASSRGNTEAFF

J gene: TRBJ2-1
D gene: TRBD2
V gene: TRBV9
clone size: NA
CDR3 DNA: TGTGCCAGCAGCGAGCAAAGTGGGGGGGCCTACAATGAGCAGTTCTTC
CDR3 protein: CASSEQSGGAYNEQFF

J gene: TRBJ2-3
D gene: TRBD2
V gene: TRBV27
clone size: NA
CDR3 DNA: TGTGCCACAGGCCCGGGGGGTCATTCTAGCACAGATACGCAGTATTTT
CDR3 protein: CATGPGGHSSTDTQYF

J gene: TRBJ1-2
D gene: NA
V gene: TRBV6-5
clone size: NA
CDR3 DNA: TGTGCCAGCAGTTACGGGGGGGGTGGCTACACCTTC
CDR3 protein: CASSYGGGGYTF

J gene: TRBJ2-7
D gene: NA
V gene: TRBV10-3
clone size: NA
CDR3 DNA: TGTGCCATCAGCGGCGGGGACGGACGGGACTCCTACGAGCAGTACTTC
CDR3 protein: CAISGGDGRDSYEQYF

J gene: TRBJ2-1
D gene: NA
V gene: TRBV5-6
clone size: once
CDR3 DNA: TGTGCCAGCAGCTTCCTCGGTGGTGATGAGCAGTTCTTC
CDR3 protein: CASSFLGGDEQFF

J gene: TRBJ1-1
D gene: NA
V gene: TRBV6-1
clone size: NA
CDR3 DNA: TGTGCCAGCAGTGCTCTGGCGAACACTGAAGCTTTCTTT
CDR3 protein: CASSALANTEAFF

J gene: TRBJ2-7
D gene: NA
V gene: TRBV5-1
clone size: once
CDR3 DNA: TGCGCCAGCAGCTTGTTCCGGGAGCCCCTCTACGAGCAGTACTTC
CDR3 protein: CASSLFREPLYEQYF

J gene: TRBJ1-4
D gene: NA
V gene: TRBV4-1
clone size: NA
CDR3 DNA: TGCGCCAGCAGCCAAGGGCCGGAGGGGGAAAAACTGTTTTTT
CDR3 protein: CASSQGPEGEKLFF

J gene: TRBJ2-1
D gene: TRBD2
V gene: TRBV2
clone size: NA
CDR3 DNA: TGTGCCAGCAGCACATTGACTAGCGGGCTAAACTACAATGAGCAGTTCTTC
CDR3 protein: CASSTLTSGLNYNEQFF

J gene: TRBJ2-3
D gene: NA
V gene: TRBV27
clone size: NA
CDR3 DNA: TGTGCCAGCAGTTTAGTCGAGCCCACAGATACGCAGTATTTT
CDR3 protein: CASSLVEPTDTQYF

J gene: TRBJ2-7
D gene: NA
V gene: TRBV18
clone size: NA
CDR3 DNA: TGTGCCAGCTCACCCGAACTGGGCACCTACGAGCAGTACTTC
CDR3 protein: CASSPELGTYEQYF

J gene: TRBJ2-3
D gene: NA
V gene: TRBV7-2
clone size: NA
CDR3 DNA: TGTGCCAGCAGCTTAGTATCAGATACGCAGTATTTT
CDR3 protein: CASSLVSDTQYF

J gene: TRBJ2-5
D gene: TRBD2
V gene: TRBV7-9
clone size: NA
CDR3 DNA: TGTGCCAGCAGCTCCGCTGGGGGGAGGACTAGTGGAATGGTGGAGTACTTC
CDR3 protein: CASSSAGGRTSGMVEYF

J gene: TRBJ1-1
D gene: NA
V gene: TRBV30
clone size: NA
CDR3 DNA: TGTGCCTGGAGTTGGGAAGGGGGATCGTGGGCTTTCTTT
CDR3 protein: CAWSWEGGSWAFF

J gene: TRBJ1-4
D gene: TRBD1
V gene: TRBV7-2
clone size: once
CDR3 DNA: TGTGCCAGCAGCCCGCCAAACAGGGGTGGGCGGAAACTGTTTTTT
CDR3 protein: CASSPPNRGGRKLFF